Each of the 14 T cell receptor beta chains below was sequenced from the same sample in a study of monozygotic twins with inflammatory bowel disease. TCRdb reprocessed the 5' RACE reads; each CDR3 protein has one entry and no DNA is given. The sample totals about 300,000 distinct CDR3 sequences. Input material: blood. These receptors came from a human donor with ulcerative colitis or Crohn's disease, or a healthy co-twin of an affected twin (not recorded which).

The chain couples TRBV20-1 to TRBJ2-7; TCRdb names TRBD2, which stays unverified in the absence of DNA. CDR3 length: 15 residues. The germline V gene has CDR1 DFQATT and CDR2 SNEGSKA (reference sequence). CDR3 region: CSARVAGGITYEQYF.

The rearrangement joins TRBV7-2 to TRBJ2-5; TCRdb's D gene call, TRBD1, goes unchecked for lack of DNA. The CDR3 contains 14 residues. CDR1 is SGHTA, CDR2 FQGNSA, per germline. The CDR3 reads CASSPDRDRETQYF.

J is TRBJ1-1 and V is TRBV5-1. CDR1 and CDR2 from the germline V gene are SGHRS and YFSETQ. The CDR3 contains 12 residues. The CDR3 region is CASREKNTEAFF.

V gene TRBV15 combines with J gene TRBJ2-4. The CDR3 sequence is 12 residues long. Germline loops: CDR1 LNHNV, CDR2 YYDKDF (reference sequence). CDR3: CATSRDEALQYF.

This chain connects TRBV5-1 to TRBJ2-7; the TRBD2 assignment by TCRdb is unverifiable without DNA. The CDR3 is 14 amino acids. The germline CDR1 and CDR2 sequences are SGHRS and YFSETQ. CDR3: CASSTGWVGLEQYF. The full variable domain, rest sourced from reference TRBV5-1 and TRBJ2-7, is KAGVTQTPRYLIKTRGQQVTLSCSPISGHRSVSWYQQTPGQGLQFLFEYFSETQRNKGNFPGRFSGRQFSNSRSEMNVSTLELGDSALYLCASSTGWVGLEQYFGPGTRLTVT.

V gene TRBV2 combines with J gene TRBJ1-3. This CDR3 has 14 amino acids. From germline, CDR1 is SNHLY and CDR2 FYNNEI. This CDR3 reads CASRSPKGGNTIYF.

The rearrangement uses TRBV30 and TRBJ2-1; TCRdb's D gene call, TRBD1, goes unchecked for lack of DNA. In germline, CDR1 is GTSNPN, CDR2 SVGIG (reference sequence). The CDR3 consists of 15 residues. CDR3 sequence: CAWSGLGGGPSGQFF.

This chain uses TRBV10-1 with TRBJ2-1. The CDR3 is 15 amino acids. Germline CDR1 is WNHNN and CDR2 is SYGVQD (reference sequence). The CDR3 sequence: CASSEKGSSYNEQFF.

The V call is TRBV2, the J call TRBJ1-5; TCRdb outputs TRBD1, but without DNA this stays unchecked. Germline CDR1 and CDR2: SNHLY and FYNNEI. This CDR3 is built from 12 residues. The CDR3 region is CASRSLEAPQHF.

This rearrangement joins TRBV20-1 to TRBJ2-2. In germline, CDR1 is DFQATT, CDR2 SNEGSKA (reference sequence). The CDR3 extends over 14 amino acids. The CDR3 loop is CSARQQTNTGELFF.

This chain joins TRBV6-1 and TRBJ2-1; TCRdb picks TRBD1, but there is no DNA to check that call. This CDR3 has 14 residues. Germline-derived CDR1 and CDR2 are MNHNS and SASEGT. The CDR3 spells CASSTDREVDEQFF.

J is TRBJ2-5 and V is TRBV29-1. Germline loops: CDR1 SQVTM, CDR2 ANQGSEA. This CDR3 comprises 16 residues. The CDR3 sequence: CSVEDPFSYPQETQYF.

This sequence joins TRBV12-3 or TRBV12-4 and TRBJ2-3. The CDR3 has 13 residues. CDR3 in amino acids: CASTKPTTDTQYF.

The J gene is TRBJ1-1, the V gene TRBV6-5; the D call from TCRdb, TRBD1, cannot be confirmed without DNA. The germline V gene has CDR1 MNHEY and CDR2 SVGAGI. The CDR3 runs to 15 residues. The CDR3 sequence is CASSYSIARGNEAFF.